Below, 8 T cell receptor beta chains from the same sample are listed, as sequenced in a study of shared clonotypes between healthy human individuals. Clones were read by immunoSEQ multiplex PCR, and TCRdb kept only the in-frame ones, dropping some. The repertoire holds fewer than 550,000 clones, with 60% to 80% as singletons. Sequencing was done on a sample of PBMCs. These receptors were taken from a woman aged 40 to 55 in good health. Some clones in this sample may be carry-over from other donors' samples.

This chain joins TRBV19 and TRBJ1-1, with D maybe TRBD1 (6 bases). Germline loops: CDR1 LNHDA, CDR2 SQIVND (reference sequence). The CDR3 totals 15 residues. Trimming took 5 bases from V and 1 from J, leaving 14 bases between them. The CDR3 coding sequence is TGTGCCAGTAGTGACACACAGGGTGAGAACACTGAAGCTTTCTTT. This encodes CASSDTQGENTEAFF. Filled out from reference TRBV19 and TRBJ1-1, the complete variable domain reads DGGITQSPKYLFRKEGQNVTLSCEQNLNHDAMYWYRQDPGQGLRLIYYSQIVNDFQKGDIAEGYSVSREKKESFPLTVTSAQKNPTAFYLCASSDTQGENTEAFFGQGTRLTVV.

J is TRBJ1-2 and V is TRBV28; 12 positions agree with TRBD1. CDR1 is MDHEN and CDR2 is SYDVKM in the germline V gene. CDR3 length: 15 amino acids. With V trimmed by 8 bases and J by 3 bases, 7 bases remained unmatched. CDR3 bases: TGTGCCAGCGGCCGAGGGACAGGGGGCGACTATGGCTACACCTTC. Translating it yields CASGRGTGGDYGYTF.

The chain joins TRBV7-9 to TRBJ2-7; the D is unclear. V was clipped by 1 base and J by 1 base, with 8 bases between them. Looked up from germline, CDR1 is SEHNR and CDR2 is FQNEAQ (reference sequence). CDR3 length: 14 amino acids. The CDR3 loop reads CASSLGRNSYEQYF. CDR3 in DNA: TGTGCCAGCAGCTTAGGTCGGAATTCCTACGAGCAGTACTTC.

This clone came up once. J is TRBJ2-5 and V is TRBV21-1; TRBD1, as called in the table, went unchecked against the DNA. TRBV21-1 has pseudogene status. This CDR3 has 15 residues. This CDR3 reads CASSKRDRDQETQYF. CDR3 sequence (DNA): TGTGCCAGCAGCAAAAGGGACAGGGATCAAGAGACCCAGTACTTC.

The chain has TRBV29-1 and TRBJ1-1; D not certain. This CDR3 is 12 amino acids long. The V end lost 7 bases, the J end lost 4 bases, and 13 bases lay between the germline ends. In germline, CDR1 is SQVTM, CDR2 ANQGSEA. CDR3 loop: CSAAWGSTEAFF. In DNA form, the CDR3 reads TGCAGCGCAGCTTGGGGTTCCACTGAAGCTTTCTTT.

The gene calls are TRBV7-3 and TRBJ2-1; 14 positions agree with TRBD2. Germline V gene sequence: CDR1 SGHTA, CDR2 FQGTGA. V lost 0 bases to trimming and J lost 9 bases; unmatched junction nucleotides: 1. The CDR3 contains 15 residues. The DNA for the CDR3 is TGTGCCAGCAGCTTAACAGGACTAGCGGGGGGTGAGCAGTTCTTC. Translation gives CASSLTGLAGGEQFF.

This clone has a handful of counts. The CDR3 loop is CAISVGLGPYNEQFF. The CDR3 nucleotides are TGTGCCATCAGTGTGGGACTAGGGCCTTACAATGAGCAGTTCTTC. The chain recombines TRBV10-3 with TRBJ2-1; 8 positions agree with TRBD2. In germline, CDR1 is ENHRY, CDR2 SYGVKD. The J segment lost 4 bases and the V segment lost 4 bases, leaving 6 bases of the junction unmatched. This CDR3 has 15 amino acids.

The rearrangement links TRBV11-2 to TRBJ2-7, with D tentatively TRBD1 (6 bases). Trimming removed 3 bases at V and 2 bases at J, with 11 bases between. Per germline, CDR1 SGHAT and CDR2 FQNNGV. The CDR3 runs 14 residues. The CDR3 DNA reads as TGTGCCAGCAGCTTTGACAGGATCACCTACGAGCAGTACTTC. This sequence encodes CASSFDRITYEQYF. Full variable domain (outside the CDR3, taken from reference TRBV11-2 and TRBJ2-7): EAGVAQSPRYKIIEKRQSVAFWCNPISGHATLYWYQQILGQGPKLLIQFQNNGVVDDSQLPKDRFSAERLKGVDSTLKIQPAKLEDSAVYLCASSFDRITYEQYFGPGTRLTVT.